This T cell receptor beta chain was obtained from a study of T cells after yellow fever vaccination. The wider study: A sort based on CD3, CD45RA, CCR7 and CD95 yielded the EM, EMRA, CM and Tscm memory subsets.

CDR1 is MNHNY and CDR2 is SVGAGI in the germline V gene (reference sequence). V was cut by 5 bases and J by 6 bases, with 8 bases left in between. This CDR3 region has 12 residues. The authors made TCR cDNA by 5'RACE template switching, adding a universal primer site and UMIs. Each CDR3 protein gets one entry after TCRdb re-called the 5' RACE reads with MiXCR. The data hold 50,000 to 60,000 distinct CDR3 sequences, with approximately 6.1% observed a single time. Points from the study as a whole: Of the clonotypes, a small share occurred in both CD4 and CD8 compartments.

This clonotype was picked up many times. The sample in question was PBMCs, either bulk or a sorted T-cell subset (CD4+, CD8+, memory, or dextramer-sorted; not recorded which), obtained on the day of the yellow fever booster vaccination. The source of this sequence is a man aged 18 to 30 who received the YFV17D yellow fever vaccine. The genes are TRBV6-6 and TRBJ1-5; possibly TRBD1 for D (6 bases). CDR3 region: CASSTRGQPQHF. CDR3 DNA: TGTGCCAGCAGTACCAGGGGTCAGCCCCAGCATTTT.